The 21 T cell receptor beta chains listed next were all sequenced from one sample in a study of cytomegalovirus exposure and HLA in healthy donors. PCR involved 60 Vbeta and 13 Jbeta primers. Produced via immunoSEQ multiplex PCR; TCRdb's table is partial and in-frame only. Among 70,000 to 90,000 clones listed, roughly 75% were seen once. The sequencing input was PBMCs. These receptors all stem from a man in his sixties in good health and CMV-seronegative.

The sample holds one count of this clone. This chain links TRBV9 with TRBJ2-5; 12 nucleotides agree with TRBD2. The junction had 10 bases not matched to a gene; V was cut back by 0 bases and J by 4 bases. The CDR3 consists of 18 residues. CDR1 and CDR2 (germline): SGDLS, YYNGEE. The CDR3 nucleotides read TGTGCCAGCAGCGTAGACCCTAGCGGGGGGGCTCCGATAGAGACCCAGTACTTC. Protein sequence: CASSVDPSGGAPIETQYF. Combining the CDR3 with reference TRBV9 and TRBJ2-5 gives the whole variable domain DSGVTQTPKHLITATGQRVTLRCSPRSGDLSVYWYQQSLDQGLQFLIQYYNGEERAKGNILERFSAQQFPDLHSELNLSSLELGDSALYFCASSVDPSGGAPIETQYFGPGTRLLVL.

The chain has TRBV6-4 and TRBJ2-3; 8 bases match TRBD1. The CDR3 loop spans 14 amino acids. Trimming cost V 0 bases and J 4 bases; bases outside gene matches: 0. From germline, CDR1 is MRHNA and CDR2 SNTAGT. The CDR3 region is CASSDSQGADTQYF. The DNA of the CDR3 is TGTGCCAGCAGTGACTCACAGGGGGCAGATACGCAGTATTTT.

V and J are TRBV7-9 and TRBJ1-4; D might be TRBD1 (5 bases). This CDR3 has 16 amino acids. The ends were cut back, 5 bases at V and 0 bases at J, with 13 bases in the middle. Per the germline V gene, CDR1 is SEHNR and CDR2 is FQNEAQ (reference sequence). CDR3 amino acids: CASSPEEGTTNEKLFF. The CDR3 DNA reads TGTGCCAGCAGCCCGGAGGAGGGGACAACTAATGAAAAACTGTTTTTT. Full variable domain (missing parts from reference TRBV7-9 and TRBJ1-4): DTGVSQNPRHKITKRGQNVTFRCDPISEHNRLYWYRQTLGQGPEFLTYFQNEAQLEKSRLLSDRFSAERPKGSFSTLEIQRTEQGDSAMYLCASSPEEGTTNEKLFFGSGTQLSVL.

The V and J genes are TRBV6-5 and TRBJ2-3, with TRBD2 matching over 13 bases. The CDR3 runs 14 residues. Germline trimming cut 6 bases from V and 11 bases from J; bases unmatched to any gene: 8. CDR1 and CDR2 from the germline V gene are MNHEY and SVGAGI. The CDR3 coding sequence is TGTGCCAGCAGGAGACTAGCGGGGGGCGCGGGGCAGTATTTT. Its protein is CASRRLAGGAGQYF.

The chain is built from TRBV19 and TRBJ2-5; possible D gene TRBD1, 5 bases. The DNA end is more similar to TRBJ2-7, so the J call may be wrong. CDR1 is LNHDA and CDR2 is SQIVND in the germline V gene (reference sequence). This CDR3 has 16 amino acids. DNA of the CDR3: TGTGCCAGTAGTATCAGCAGGGTGAGGAGCTCCTACGAGCAGTACTTC. Residues: CASSISRVRSSYEQYF.

The chain links TRBV5-6 to TRBJ2-3; D uncertain. In germline, CDR1 is SGHDT, CDR2 YYEEEE. The CDR3 loop spans 11 amino acids. V lost 2 bases to trimming and J lost 6 bases, with 4 bases between them. CDR3 sequence (DNA): TGTGCCAGCAGCTTATCGGATACGCAGTATTTT. Its translation is CASSLSDTQYF. Full variable domain (rest looked up from reference TRBV5-6 and TRBJ2-3): DAGVTQSPTHLIKTRGQQVTLRCSPKSGHDTVSWYQQALGQGPQFIFQYYEEEERQRGNFPDRFSGHQFPNYSSELNVNALLLGDSALYLCASSLSDTQYFGPGTRLTVL.

The chain links TRBV5-1 to TRBJ2-6; D remains ambiguous. Germline lookup yields CDR1 SGHRS and CDR2 YFSETQ. CDR3 length: 15 residues. V lost 2 bases to trimming and J lost 7 bases, with 13 bases between them. This CDR3 is CASSFTSGAANVLTF. The CDR3 coding sequence is TGCGCCAGCAGCTTCACCTCGGGTGCAGCCAACGTCCTGACTTTC.

This rearrangement joins TRBV7-8 to TRBJ2-1; tentatively, D is TRBD1 (5 bases). Trimming cost V 0 bases and J 6 bases, with 15 bases left between them. CDR3 length: 16 amino acids. Germline V CDR1 and CDR2: SGHVS, FQNEAQ. The CDR3 reads CASSLAQGQRANEQFF. For the CDR3, the DNA is TGTGCCAGCAGCTTAGCGCAGGGCCAACGGGCCAATGAGCAGTTCTTC.

This clone was picked up one time. V gene TRBV29-1 combines with J gene TRBJ2-3; D might be TRBD2 (6 bases). Per germline, CDR1 SQVTM and CDR2 ANQGSEA. The CDR3 is 12 residues long. V lost 6 bases to trimming and J lost 7 bases, with 14 bases between them. CDR3 DNA sequence: TGCAGCGTGGGTGGGGCGGGAAATACGCAGTATTTT. Its protein is CSVGGAGNTQYF.

The J gene is TRBJ2-7, the V gene TRBV27; D remains unclear. V gave up 0 bases and J gave up 4 bases, with 10 bases separating them. Germline lookup yields CDR1 MNHEY and CDR2 SMNVEV (reference sequence). The CDR3 spans 14 residues. This CDR3 is CASSLSWSGYEQYF. In nucleotides, the CDR3 is TGTGCCAGCAGTTTATCGTGGTCAGGTTACGAGCAGTACTTC.

The V gene is TRBV5-1, the J gene TRBJ2-3, with D unresolved. CDR1 SGHRS and CDR2 YFSETQ come from the germline V gene. Trimming cost V 4 bases and J 3 bases, with 9 bases left between them. The CDR3 consists of 13 residues. CDR3: CASSVHQTDTQYF. The DNA for the CDR3 is TGCGCCAGCAGCGTCCACCAGACAGATACGCAGTATTTT.

The chain has TRBV30 and TRBJ2-7, with TRBD1 matching 8 bases. The CDR3 contains 14 residues. Germline V gene lookup returns CDR1 GTSNPN and CDR2 SVGIG (reference sequence). The junction had 8 bases not matched to a gene; V was cut back by 3 bases and J by 4 bases. CDR3 protein: CAWRAPGTGYEQYF. DNA of the CDR3: TGTGCCTGGAGGGCTCCCGGGACAGGTTACGAGCAGTACTTC.

V usage is TRBV19 and J usage is TRBJ2-7; D gene ambiguous. This CDR3 is built from 13 residues. In germline, CDR1 is LNHDA, CDR2 SQIVND (reference sequence). With 4 bases removed from V and 2 bases from J, the gap between germline ends came to 9 bases. CDR3 amino acids: CASSTQAAYEQYF. The DNA for the CDR3 is TGTGCCAGTAGTACCCAGGCCGCCTACGAGCAGTACTTC.

The chain is built from TRBV19 and TRBJ1-5; no reliable D call. V was clipped by 3 bases and J by 0 bases, with 9 bases between them. The germline V gene encodes CDR1 LNHDA and CDR2 SQIVND (reference sequence). The CDR3 spans 15 residues. DNA for the CDR3: TGTGCCAGTAGTATCGCCAGGCCTAGCAATCAGCCCCAGCATTTT. As protein: CASSIARPSNQPQHF. Variable domain in full (rest from reference TRBV19 and TRBJ1-5): DGGITQSPKYLFRKEGQNVTLSCEQNLNHDAMYWYRQDPGQGLRLIYYSQIVNDFQKGDIAEGYSVSREKKESFPLTVTSAQKNPTAFYLCASSIARPSNQPQHFGDGTRLSIL.

The chain recombines TRBV5-6 with TRBJ2-1, with 13 bases lining up with TRBD2. J was trimmed by 10 bases and V by 0 bases; bases with no gene match: 7. The CDR3 contains 16 residues. The V gene's germline CDR1 is SGHDT and CDR2 YYEEEE. CDR3 sequence (DNA): TGTGCCAGCAGCTTGGGACTAGCGGGGGGTTTGAGGGAGCAGTTCTTC. Translation gives CASSLGLAGGLREQFF.

The chain has TRBV12-5 and TRBJ1-4; 7 bases agree with TRBD1. CDR1 is LGHNT and CDR2 is FRNRAP in the germline V gene. The CDR3 is 15 residues long. After removal of 5 bases from V and 3 bases from J, the junction contained 6 bases not matched to a gene. CDR3 sequence (DNA): TGTGCTAGTGGTGTCCCGGGACAGTCTAATGAAAAACTGTTTTTT. Translated, it gives CASGVPGQSNEKLFF. Complete variable domain (other parts from reference TRBV12-5 and TRBJ1-4): DARVTQTPRHKVTEMGQEVTMRCQPILGHNTVFWYRQTMMQGLELLAYFRNRAPLDDSGMPKDRFSAEMPDATLATLKIQPSEPRDSAVYFCASGVPGQSNEKLFFGSGTQLSVL.

J is TRBJ2-3 and V is TRBV6-6; D is perhaps TRBD2 (6 bases). Germline CDR1 and CDR2: MNHNY and SVGAGI (reference sequence). The germline V and J ends were trimmed by 0 bases and 3 bases, with 10 bases remaining between them. The CDR3 runs 15 residues. The CDR3 is CASSYSGGGTDTQYF. In DNA, the CDR3 is TGTGCCAGCAGTTACTCCGGGGGTGGTACAGATACGCAGTATTTT.

The DNA for the CDR3 is TGCGCCAGCAGCTTACGGCTAGATGGCTCCTACGAGCAGTACTTC. Its protein product is CASSLRLDGSYEQYF. The V call is TRBV5-1, the J call TRBJ2-7; D is undetermined. Deletions cut 2 bases from V and 0 bases from J, with 12 bases between. The CDR3 length is 15 residues. Germline CDR1 and CDR2: SGHRS and YFSETQ. The entire variable domain, with the rest obtained from reference TRBV5-1 and TRBJ2-7, is as follows: KAGVTQTPRYLIKTRGQQVTLSCSPISGHRSVSWYQQTPGQGLQFLFEYFSETQRNKGNFPGRFSGRQFSNSRSEMNVSTLELGDSALYLCASSLRLDGSYEQYFGPGTRLTVT.

The CDR3 sequence is CASSDSRTGQGSPLHF. In DNA form, the CDR3 reads TGTGCCAGCAGTGACTCTAGGACAGGGCAGGGGTCACCCCTCCACTTT. The chain recombines TRBV25-1 with TRBJ1-6; 8 bases map to TRBD1. This CDR3 comprises 16 residues. With 3 bases clipped from V and 10 bases from J, the junction kept 11 bases outside the gene matches. Germline assignment: CDR1 MGHDK and CDR2 SYGVNS. Full variable domain (missing parts from reference TRBV25-1 and TRBJ1-6): EADIYQTPRYLVIGTGKKITLECSQTMGHDKMYWYQQDPGMELHLIHYSYGVNSTEKGDLSSESTVSRIRTEHFPLTLESARPSHTSQYLCASSDSRTGQGSPLHFGNGTRLTVT.

CDR3 amino acids: CASRVLSGQDNEQFF. The CDR3 nucleotides are TGTGCCAGCAGGGTTTTATCGGGACAGGACAATGAGCAGTTCTTC. The chain links TRBV2 to TRBJ2-1, with 8 bases matching TRBD1. Per the germline V gene, CDR1 is SNHLY and CDR2 is FYNNEI. The CDR3 has 15 amino acids. With V trimmed by 6 bases and J by 5 bases, 9 bases remained unmatched.

This clone has more than one count but fewer than ten. A read error may produce the germline difference seen at one junction end. V is TRBV7-7 and J is TRBJ1-4; D gene ambiguous. The CDR3 totals 15 residues. Germline V lookup: CDR1 SSHAT, CDR2 FNYEAQ (reference sequence). The CDR3 loop reads CASSSPGSSNEKLFF. CDR3 DNA sequence: TGTGCTAGCAGCAGCCCGGGATCAAGCAACGAAAAACTGTTTTTT.